Included here is one T cell receptor beta chain sequence, with context. The data were obtained in a study of T cell changes during pregnancy in multiple sclerosis. Sequencing was performed with immunoSEQ multiplex PCR; in TCRdb, only in-frame clones are kept and a portion is missing. The top ten clones hold around 2.1% of a sample with 60,000 to 65,000 clones, about nine tenths of them seen once. The specimen comprised peripheral blood, sampled in the second trimester of pregnancy. This clonotype originated in a female donor in good health, enrolled as a control in a pregnancy study.

The CDR3 nucleotides read TGTGCCAGCCACCGACAGGGTACTTCTGAAGCTTTCTTT. This gives the protein CASHRQGTSEAFF. V gene TRBV6-6 combines with J gene TRBJ1-1, with 7 bases aligning to TRBD1. V shed 8 bases and J 6 bases; nucleotides not matched to a gene: 9. The CDR3 loop spans 13 amino acids. Germline V gene lookup returns CDR1 MNHNY and CDR2 SVGAGI (reference sequence).